This T cell receptor beta chain was sequenced for a study of T cells after yellow fever vaccination. General study findings and limits: Overlap between CD4 and CD8 compartments was detected for a small share of clonotypes. Most primary-vaccination clones reappeared after the booster (more than 95% CD4, approximately 88% CD8).

This clonotype was found a few times. Its antigen is currently unknown. This CDR3 region has 16 residues. V lost 0 bases to trimming and J lost 3 bases, with 13 bases between them. From germline, CDR1 is SGHKS and CDR2 YYEKEE (reference sequence). UMIs and a universal primer site were added when TCR cDNA was made by 5'RACE template switching. TCRdb itself ran the 5' RACE reads through MiXCR, one entry per CDR3 protein. This sample has about 350,000 distinct CDR3 sequences, with over 4% found just once. The rearrangement joins TRBV5-5 to TRBJ1-3; D is uncertain. The source was PBMCs, collected 5 days after the yellow fever booster vaccination. The receptor was isolated from a man younger than 35 who received the YFV17D yellow fever vaccine. The CDR3 loop is CASSLAGRADGNTIYF. The CDR3 DNA follows: TGTGCCAGCAGCTTGGCCGGGCGGGCAGATGGAAACACCATATATTTT.